These 31 T cell receptor beta chains originate from one sample sequenced in a study of T cell changes during pregnancy in multiple sclerosis. The assay was immunoSEQ multiplex PCR, and TCRdb's table has in-frame clones only and misses some. The sample includes approximately 30,000 clones, about nine tenths of them seen just once. Specimen: CD8+ T cells from peripheral blood mononuclear cells, collected after pregnancy. These receptors all come from a female donor with multiple sclerosis, enrolled in a pregnancy study.

The genes are TRBV6-4 and TRBJ2-2; D remains unclear. Trimming left V 0 bases short and J 4 bases short, with 12 bases between. The germline V gene has CDR1 MRHNA and CDR2 SNTAGT. The CDR3 covers 16 residues. This chain's CDR3 is CASSDSISRVTGELFF. CDR3 DNA sequence: TGTGCCAGCAGTGACTCGATCAGCCGGGTCACCGGGGAGCTGTTTTTT.

The chain couples TRBV29-1 to TRBJ1-2, with D possibly matching TRBD1 (5 bases). The CDR3 consists of 12 residues. Germline loops: CDR1 SQVTM, CDR2 ANQGSEA. The V end was cut by 4 bases, the J end by 7 bases, with 13 bases between. The CDR3 is CSVAGETPGYTF. CDR3 sequence (DNA): TGCAGCGTTGCGGGGGAAACTCCTGGCTACACCTTC.

The rearrangement uses TRBV29-1 and TRBJ1-1, with D perhaps matching TRBD1 (5 bases). CDR3 length equals 12 residues. Per the germline V gene, CDR1 is SQVTM and CDR2 is ANQGSEA. V was cut by 6 bases and J by 2 bases, with 10 bases left in between. The chain's CDR3 is CSVDSSNTEAFF. CDR3 sequence (DNA): TGCAGCGTCGACAGTAGCAACACTGAAGCTTTCTTT.

This clone was picked up one time. The rearrangement uses TRBV5-1 and TRBJ2-5; the match to TRBD1 covers 8 bases. Per the germline V gene, CDR1 is SGHRS and CDR2 is YFSETQ. This CDR3 contains 15 residues. The trim removed 4 bases at V and 5 bases at J, leaving 10 bases unmatched. As DNA, the CDR3 is TGCGCCAGCAGCCTCCGGGACAGGTCAACCGAGACCCAGTACTTC. Translation gives CASSLRDRSTETQYF.

This sequence joins TRBV9 and TRBJ1-1, with unresolved D. The germline gives CDR1 SGDLS, CDR2 YYNGEE. This CDR3 region has 15 residues. V was cut by 0 bases and J by 1 base, with 10 bases left in between. The CDR3 is CASSVGFSGNTEAFF. CDR3 nucleotides: TGTGCCAGCAGCGTAGGTTTCAGTGGGAACACTGAAGCTTTCTTT.

The chain recombines TRBV4-3 with TRBJ1-2, with 7 bases fitting TRBD1. The CDR3 consists of 16 residues. CDR1 is LGHNA, CDR2 YSLEER, per germline. Trimming removed 0 bases from V and 5 bases from J; junction bases left unmatched: 9. The CDR3 sequence is CASSQDRDSRPYGYTF. The CDR3 bases are TGCGCCAGCAGCCAAGACCGGGACAGTCGACCGTATGGCTACACCTTC.

The genes are TRBV7-6 and TRBJ2-1, with 10 bases lining up with TRBD2. From germline, CDR1 is SGHVS and CDR2 FNYEAQ. This CDR3 region has 21 residues. J was trimmed by 3 bases and V by 0 bases; bases with no gene match: 17. CDR3 loop: CASSLAFGIAGGQHFYNEQFF. CDR3 DNA sequence: TGTGCCAGCAGCTTAGCTTTTGGGATAGCGGGGGGACAACACTTCTACAATGAGCAGTTCTTC. Based on the CDR3 plus reference TRBV7-6 and TRBJ2-1, the full variable domain is GAGVSQSPRYKVTKRGQDVALRCDPISGHVSLYWYRQALGQGPEFLTYFNYEAQQDKSGLPNDRFSAERPEGSISTLTIQRTEQRDSAMYRCASSLAFGIAGGQHFYNEQFFGPGTRLTVL.

The V and J genes are TRBV5-5 and TRBJ1-1; a possible D gene is TRBD1 (5 bases). Germline lookup yields CDR1 SGHKS and CDR2 YYEKEE (reference sequence). The CDR3 is 14 residues long. V was shortened by 4 bases and J by 7 bases, with 17 bases between the two germline ends. The CDR3 DNA reads as TGTGCCAGCAGCAAATGGGAAGGGGTTAATGAAGCTTTCTTT. It specifies CASSKWEGVNEAFF. Full variable domain (missing parts from reference TRBV5-5 and TRBJ1-1): DAGVTQSPTHLIKTRGQQVTLRCSPISGHKSVSWYQQVLGQGPQFIFQYYEKEERGRGNFPDRFSARQFPNYSSELNVNALLLGDSALYLCASSKWEGVNEAFFGQGTRLTVV.

The gene calls are TRBV4-1 and TRBJ2-7; 7 nucleotides agree with TRBD1. CDR3 length: 13 amino acids. Germline CDR1 reads MGHRA; CDR2 reads YSYEKL. The trim removed 1 base at V and 5 bases at J, leaving 2 bases unmatched. The CDR3 DNA reads TGCGCCAGCAGCCAAGTGACAGGGCACGAGCAGTACTTC. This gives the protein CASSQVTGHEQYF.

By share of the sample, this clone is large. DNA for the CDR3: TGTGCCAGCAGCCAAGAAGAGGGGGGACAGGGCCGTGAAAAACTGTTTTTT. Amino acids: CASSQEEGGQGREKLFF. V and J are TRBV4-2 and TRBJ1-4; 9 bases are a match to TRBD1. The CDR3 covers 17 residues. V shed 0 bases, J shed 7 bases, and the junction held 9 bases outside the gene matches. Looked up from germline, CDR1 is LGHNA and CDR2 is YNFKEQ.

Written as DNA, the CDR3 is TGTGCCAGCAGCGTAGGGGTCGGGGAGGGAGGAGATACGCAGTATTTT. It codes for CASSVGVGEGGDTQYF. J is TRBJ2-3 and V is TRBV9; 7 positions agree with TRBD2. The CDR3 is 16 amino acids. Germline lookup yields CDR1 SGDLS and CDR2 YYNGEE. Trimming at V came to 0 bases and at J to 5 bases, leaving 9 bases not matched to a gene. Together with reference TRBV9 and TRBJ2-3, the CDR3 gives the full variable domain: DSGVTQTPKHLITATGQRVTLRCSPRSGDLSVYWYQQSLDQGLQFLIQYYNGEERAKGNILERFSAQQFPDLHSELNLSSLELGDSALYFCASSVGVGEGGDTQYFGPGTRLTVL.

V and J are TRBV5-4 and TRBJ2-3; D possibly corresponds to TRBD2 (7 bases). The length of the CDR3 is 17 residues. Germline V gene lookup returns CDR1 SGHNT and CDR2 YYREEE (reference sequence). The germline V and J ends were trimmed by 3 bases and 6 bases, with 23 bases remaining between them. This CDR3 reads CASSYGVEGGASDTQYF. The CDR3 DNA sequence: TGTGCCAGCAGCTATGGTGTAGAGGGGGGGGCATCCGATACGCAGTATTTT.

The chain couples TRBV10-1 to TRBJ1-1; 9 positions agree with TRBD1. Germline V gene data show CDR1 as WNHNN and CDR2 as SYGVQD (reference sequence). Trimming took 7 bases from V and 5 from J; bases not matched to a gene: 14. CDR3 length equals 16 residues. CDR3 residues: CASTITGGRRWTEAFF. CDR3 DNA sequence: TGCGCCAGCACGATAACAGGGGGCAGGAGGTGGACTGAAGCTTTCTTT.

This clone has a handful of counts. The genes are TRBV6-4 and TRBJ2-3; unclear D gene. Trimming removed 2 bases at V and 2 bases at J, with 5 bases between. Germline V gene data show CDR1 as MRHNA and CDR2 as SNTAGT. The CDR3 has 13 amino acids. The CDR3 spells CASSDGDTDTQYF. DNA of the CDR3: TGTGCCAGCAGTGACGGAGACACAGATACGCAGTATTTT.

The V gene is TRBV4-3, the J gene TRBJ1-2; TRBD1 agrees at 8 bases. Germline loops: CDR1 LGHNA, CDR2 YSLEER. Unmatched junction bases numbered 5, after V lost 1 base and J lost 4 bases. The CDR3 covers 15 residues. For the CDR3, the DNA is TGCGCCAGCAGCCAAGGGACAGGGTTAGGCTATGGCTACACCTTC. Its translation: CASSQGTGLGYGYTF.

This chain connects TRBV6-6 to TRBJ1-2; 9 nucleotides align to TRBD1. The V segment lost 5 bases and the J segment 2 bases; nucleotides outside the gene matches: 6. CDR1 and CDR2 from the germline V gene are MNHNY and SVGAGI (reference sequence). This CDR3 spans 15 amino acids. This chain's CDR3 is CASSDKGQGNYGYTF. The CDR3 DNA reads TGTGCCAGCAGTGACAAGGGACAGGGCAACTATGGCTACACCTTC.

This chain joins TRBV9 and TRBJ2-1; 8 bases are shared with TRBD2. J gave up 3 bases and V 4 bases, and 6 bases lay outside the gene matches. CDR1 is SGDLS, CDR2 YYNGEE, per germline. The CDR3 loop spans 15 amino acids. In DNA, the CDR3 is TGTGCCAGCAGCCCCGGGAGCGGGGGCTACAATGAGCAGTTCTTC. Protein product: CASSPGSGGYNEQFF. The whole variable domain, remainder taken from reference TRBV9 and TRBJ2-1, is DSGVTQTPKHLITATGQRVTLRCSPRSGDLSVYWYQQSLDQGLQFLIQYYNGEERAKGNILERFSAQQFPDLHSELNLSSLELGDSALYFCASSPGSGGYNEQFFGPGTRLTVL.

The V call is TRBV27, the J call TRBJ2-7; the match to TRBD1 covers 8 bases. The CDR3 extends over 15 amino acids. The germline gives CDR1 MNHEY, CDR2 SMNVEV (reference sequence). After removal of 2 bases from V and 1 base from J, the junction contained 4 bases not matched to a gene. CDR3 DNA: TGTGCCAGCAGTTTAGACAGGGGTCGGTCCTACGAGCAGTACTTC. Its protein product is CASSLDRGRSYEQYF.

This rearrangement joins TRBV13 to TRBJ1-2, with unresolved D. Germline CDR1 and CDR2: PRHDT and FYEKMQ (reference sequence). V gave up 0 bases and J gave up 2 bases, with 7 bases separating them. The length of the CDR3 is 14 residues. This CDR3 is CASSLGQANYGYTF. The CDR3 coding sequence is TGTGCCAGCAGCTTAGGGCAGGCGAACTATGGCTACACCTTC.

This rearrangement joins TRBV5-6 to TRBJ2-2; D unresolved. This CDR3 contains 14 residues. Trimming left V 4 bases short and J 6 bases short, with 13 bases between. Germline V gene data show CDR1 as SGHDT and CDR2 as YYEEEE. CDR3 in amino acids: CASSPTGSPGELFF. Written as DNA, the CDR3 is TGTGCCAGCAGCCCTACCGGTAGCCCCGGGGAGCTGTTTTTT.

The chain is built from TRBV30 and TRBJ1-1; 10 bases map to TRBD1. The germline V gene has CDR1 GTSNPN and CDR2 SVGIG (reference sequence). The CDR3 loop spans 14 amino acids. J lost 3 bases, V lost 4 bases, and 5 bases had no gene match. The CDR3 bases are TGTGCCTGGACTCCAGGACAGGGGGACACTGAAGCTTTCTTT. Translated: CAWTPGQGDTEAFF. The full variable domain, rest sourced from reference TRBV30 and TRBJ1-1, is SQTIHQWPATLVQPVGSPLSLECTVEGTSNPNLYWYRQAAGRGLQLLFYSVGIGQISSEVPQNLSASRPQDRQFILSSKKLLLSDSGFYLCAWTPGQGDTEAFFGQGTRLTVV.

This clone was found a few times. The chain joins TRBV28 to TRBJ2-7; possibly TRBD2 for D (6 bases). V lost 6 bases to trimming and J lost 3 bases, with 6 bases between them. CDR3 length: 11 amino acids. The germline V gene has CDR1 MDHEN and CDR2 SYDVKM. The CDR3 DNA sequence: TGTGCCAGCAGGCGGGACTACGAGCAGTACTTC. Its protein product is CASRRDYEQYF.

This sequence joins TRBV5-6 and TRBJ1-1; D unresolved. V was cut by 0 bases and J by 7 bases, with 19 bases left in between. Germline V gene data show CDR1 as SGHDT and CDR2 as YYEEEE. The CDR3 extends over 16 amino acids. The CDR3 is CASSLGGGRVTVEAFF. As DNA, the CDR3 is TGTGCCAGCAGCTTGGGCGGAGGGAGAGTAACGGTTGAAGCTTTCTTT. The variable domain in full, with the rest retrieved from reference TRBV5-6 and TRBJ1-1, is DAGVTQSPTHLIKTRGQQVTLRCSPKSGHDTVSWYQQALGQGPQFIFQYYEEEERQRGNFPDRFSGHQFPNYSSELNVNALLLGDSALYLCASSLGGGRVTVEAFFGQGTRLTVV.

This chain connects TRBV6-6 to TRBJ2-7, with D unclear. This CDR3 is 12 amino acids long. V was clipped by 8 bases and J by 0 bases, with 8 bases between them. CDR1 MNHNY and CDR2 SVGAGI come from the germline V gene (reference sequence). CDR3 sequence (DNA): TGTGCCAGCCGCCACAGCTCCTACGAGCAGTACTTC. This sequence encodes CASRHSSYEQYF.

The V and J genes are TRBV30 and TRBJ2-3; the D is unclear. The CDR3 has 14 amino acids. The germline V and J ends were trimmed by 4 bases and 6 bases, with 17 bases remaining between them. CDR1 and CDR2 (germline): GTSNPN, SVGIG (reference sequence). The chain's CDR3 is CAWNSGGQQDTQYF. The CDR3 bases are TGTGCCTGGAACTCTGGTGGGCAGCAGGATACGCAGTATTTT.

V gene TRBV11-1 combines with J gene TRBJ2-1; TRBD2 agrees at 9 bases. The germline V gene has CDR1 SGHAT and CDR2 FQDESV (reference sequence). The CDR3 spans 18 residues. Germline trimming cut 1 base from V and 0 bases from J; bases unmatched to any gene: 7. The CDR3 coding sequence is TGTGCCAGCAGCTTAGTTGCGGGGGGGTCCAGCTCCTACAATGAGCAGTTCTTC. As protein: CASSLVAGGSSSYNEQFF.

J is TRBJ1-5 and V is TRBV7-6, with no clear D. The CDR3 contains 13 residues. The germline CDR1 and CDR2 sequences are SGHVS and FNYEAQ. The ends were cut back, 5 bases at V and 3 bases at J, with 8 bases in the middle. The CDR3 region is CASSVGNNQPQHF. The DNA of the CDR3 is TGTGCCAGCAGCGTCGGGAACAATCAGCCCCAGCATTTT.

V gene TRBV7-9 combines with J gene TRBJ1-3, with D possibly being TRBD1 (6 bases). Trimming left V 4 bases short and J 1 base short, with 11 bases between. CDR1 and CDR2 (germline): SEHNR, FQNEAQ (reference sequence). The CDR3 runs to 15 residues. The CDR3 coding sequence is TGTGCCAGCAGCTCTAGCACAGGGTCTGGAAACACCATATATTTT. It encodes CASSSSTGSGNTIYF.

The CDR3 bases are TGTGCCAGCAGCGTAGAAGGGGGACAGAACACTGAAGCTTTCTTT. Amino acids: CASSVEGGQNTEAFF. This chain joins TRBV9 and TRBJ1-1; D perhaps matches TRBD1 (6 bases). CDR1 is SGDLS, CDR2 YYNGEE, per germline. V lost 0 bases to trimming and J lost 1 base, with 10 bases between them. The CDR3 has 15 residues.

This chain connects TRBV29-1 to TRBJ1-3, with 9 bases identical to TRBD1. CDR3 length: 18 residues. V trimming: 7 bases; J trimming: 3 bases; junction bases outside the gene matches: 19. Germline values: CDR1 SQVTM, CDR2 ANQGSEA. The CDR3 region has the DNA TGCAGCGCCGAGGGACAGGGTCCCGCCTCCGGGAATGGAAACACCATATATTTT. Translating it yields CSAEGQGPASGNGNTIYF.

This clone was detected only a few times. CDR3 nucleotides: TGTGCCACCAGCAGAGACCGGGACTACAATGAGCAGTTCTTC. It specifies CATSRDRDYNEQFF. This rearrangement joins TRBV15 to TRBJ2-1; perhaps TRBD2 as D (5 bases). V lost 0 bases, J lost 3 bases, and 6 bases lay in between. The CDR3 spans 14 residues. From germline, CDR1 is LNHNV and CDR2 YYDKDF (reference sequence).